These 10 T cell receptor beta chains share one sample of origin, sequenced in a study of cytotoxic CD8 clonotypes in ibrutinib-treated CLL (dated by TCRdb to the early 2020s). The receptor library was made with the immunoSEQ multiplex PCR assay. TCRdb obtained this table from immuneACCESS and retained in-frame rearrangements with V and J assigned. These tables miss some clones; where compared with another copy, unresolved V genes account for less than half of the shortfall, and the remainder is unexplained. This sample holds 250,000 to 350,000 clones; 60% to 80% were observed only once. In total, the top ten clones hold about 6% of the sample. The intended sense of this specimen's time point label: progressive disease on ibrutinib. Here the sequenced sample was PBMCs, taken at disease progression, from a patient treated with ibrutinib. Every receptor here comes from a human donor with chronic lymphocytic leukemia.

The DNA of the CDR3 is TGTGCCAGCAGGGATACAGGGCGCACTATGAACACTGAAGCTTTCTTT. It yields the protein CASRDTGRTMNTEAFF. The chain carries TRBV9 and TRBJ1-1, with TRBD1 as a possible D gene (6 bases). The V gene lost 5 bases and the J gene lost 0 bases, with 17 bases spanning the gap. The CDR3 consists of 16 residues. The germline V gene encodes CDR1 SGDLS and CDR2 YYNGEE. Supplemented by reference TRBV9 and TRBJ1-1, the full variable domain reads DSGVTQTPKHLITATGQRVTLRCSPRSGDLSVYWYQQSLDQGLQFLIQYYNGEERAKGNILERFSAQQFPDLHSELNLSSLELGDSALYFCASRDTGRTMNTEAFFGQGTRLTVV.

V and J are TRBV18 and TRBJ1-3; 9 bases line up with TRBD1. Trimming at V came to 6 bases and at J to 5 bases, leaving 11 bases not matched to a gene. CDR1 is KGHSH, CDR2 LQKENI, per germline. The CDR3 length is 16 residues. In nucleotides, the CDR3 is TGTGCCAGCTCTAATACAGGGGGCGGCCTTCGAAACACCATATATTTT. Amino acid sequence: CASSNTGGGLRNTIYF. Based on the CDR3 plus reference TRBV18 and TRBJ1-3, the full variable domain is NAGVMQNPRHLVRRRGQEARLRCSPMKGHSHVYWYRQLPEEGLKFMVYLQKENIIDESGMPKERFSAEFPKEGPSILRIQQVVRGDSAAYFCASSNTGGGLRNTIYFGEGSWLTVV.

The chain employs TRBV11-2 and TRBJ2-7; TRBD2 matches 7 bases. The V and J ends lost 1 base and 2 bases, in that order; junction bases with no gene match: 5. The germline gives CDR1 SGHAT, CDR2 FQNNGV. This CDR3 has 15 residues. CDR3 residues: CASSLAGRETYEQYF. The CDR3 coding sequence is TGTGCCAGCAGCTTAGCAGGGAGGGAAACCTACGAGCAGTACTTC.

J is TRBJ2-3 and V is TRBV29-1, with TRBD2 matching 12 bases. The V gene's germline CDR1 is SQVTM and CDR2 ANQGSEA. The ends lost 0 bases at V and 0 bases at J; junction bases unmatched: 13. CDR3 length: 20 amino acids. The CDR3 reads CSVEDRLAGAIRTSTDTQYF. The CDR3 coding sequence is TGCAGCGTTGAAGATAGACTAGCGGGGGCCATCAGAACTAGCACAGATACGCAGTATTTT.

This clone was detected a few times. The rearrangement links TRBV5-1 to TRBJ1-1; D gene uncertain. The V gene lost 0 bases and the J gene lost 1 base, with 13 bases spanning the gap. Germline V gene sequence: CDR1 SGHRS, CDR2 YFSETQ. The CDR3 runs 16 residues. The CDR3 DNA sequence: TGCGCCAGCAGCTTGGCGCGGGGATCCGGGAACACTGAAGCTTTCTTT. It specifies CASSLARGSGNTEAFF.

V and J are TRBV18 and TRBJ2-7; D gene ambiguous. The CDR3 has 13 amino acids. The germline V and J ends were trimmed by 6 bases and 3 bases, with 12 bases remaining between them. The germline V gene encodes CDR1 KGHSH and CDR2 LQKENI. CDR3 nucleotide sequence: TGTGCCAGCTCCCGTGGGCCAGGCTACGAGCAGTACTTC. Protein sequence: CASSRGPGYEQYF.

The chain recombines TRBV9 with TRBJ2-5; 7 bases line up with TRBD1. CDR1 SGDLS and CDR2 YYNGEE come from the germline V gene. The CDR3 runs 15 residues. J lost 5 bases, V lost 3 bases, and 10 bases had no gene match. The CDR3 nucleotides are TGTGCCAGCAGCGCAAGACAGGGTGGCTGGGAGACCCAGTACTTC. Residues: CASSARQGGWETQYF.

This clone was detected a few times. V usage is TRBV4-1 and J usage is TRBJ1-5; 7 bases map to TRBD1. The CDR3 is made up of 18 amino acids. The V and J ends lost 1 base and 3 bases, in that order; junction bases with no gene match: 12. Germline loops: CDR1 MGHRA, CDR2 YSYEKL. CDR3 nucleotides: TGCGCCAGCAGCCAAGTTCCGTACAGGGGTTCTGCCAATCAGCCCCAGCATTTT. Amino acid sequence: CASSQVPYRGSANQPQHF.

This clone was picked up one time. The V gene is TRBV27, the J gene TRBJ1-4; perhaps TRBD1 as D (5 bases). This CDR3 spans 17 amino acids. The germline V gene has CDR1 MNHEY and CDR2 SMNVEV (reference sequence). The V gene lost 6 bases and the J gene lost 1 base, with 18 bases spanning the gap. The CDR3 DNA follows: TGTGCCAGCAGATCCCGGCCGGGACCTCTAACTAATGAAAAACTGTTTTTT. Amino acids: CASRSRPGPLTNEKLFF. Variable domain in full (rest from reference TRBV27 and TRBJ1-4): EAQVTQNPRYLITVTGKKLTVTCSQNMNHEYMSWYRQDPGLGLRQIYYSMNVEVTDKGDVPEGYKVSRKEKRNFPLILESPSPNQTSLYFCASRSRPGPLTNEKLFFGSGTQLSVL.

This chain connects TRBV30 to TRBJ2-2; D unclear. Deletions cut 4 bases from V and 0 bases from J, with 3 bases between. CDR3 size: 12 residues. Germline lookup yields CDR1 GTSNPN and CDR2 SVGIG (reference sequence). This CDR3 is CAWKTNTGELFF. The CDR3 region has the DNA TGTGCCTGGAAAACGAACACCGGGGAGCTGTTTTTT.